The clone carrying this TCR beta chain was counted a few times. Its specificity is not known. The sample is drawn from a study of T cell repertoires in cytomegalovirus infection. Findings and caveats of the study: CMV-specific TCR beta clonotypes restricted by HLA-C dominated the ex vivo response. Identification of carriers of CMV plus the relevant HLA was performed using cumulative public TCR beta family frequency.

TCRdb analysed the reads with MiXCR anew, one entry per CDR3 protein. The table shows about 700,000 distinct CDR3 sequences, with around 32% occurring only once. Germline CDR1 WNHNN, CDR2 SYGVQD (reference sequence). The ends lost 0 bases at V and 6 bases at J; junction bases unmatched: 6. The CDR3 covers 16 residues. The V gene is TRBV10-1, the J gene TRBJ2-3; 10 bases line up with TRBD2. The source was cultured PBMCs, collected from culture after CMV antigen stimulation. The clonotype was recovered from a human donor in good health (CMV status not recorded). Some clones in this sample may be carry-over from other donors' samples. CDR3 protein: CASSESILAGMDTQYF. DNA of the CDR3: TGCGCCAGCAGTGAGTCGATACTAGCGGGAATGGATACGCAGTATTTT.